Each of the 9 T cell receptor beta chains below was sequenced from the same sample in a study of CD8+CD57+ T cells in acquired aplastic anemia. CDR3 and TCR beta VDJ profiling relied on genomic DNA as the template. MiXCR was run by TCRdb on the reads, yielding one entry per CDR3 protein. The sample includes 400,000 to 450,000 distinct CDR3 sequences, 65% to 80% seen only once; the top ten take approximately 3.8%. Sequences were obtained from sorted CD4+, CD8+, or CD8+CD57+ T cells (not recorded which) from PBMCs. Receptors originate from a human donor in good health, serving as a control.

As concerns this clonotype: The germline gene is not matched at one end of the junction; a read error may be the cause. The CDR3 sequence: CASSLASGAAQLGF. CDR3 DNA: TGTGCCAGCAGCTTAGCGAGTGGGGCAGCTCAACTAGGTTTT. The chain joins TRBV7-9 to TRBJ1-1; D is perhaps TRBD1 (5 bases). This CDR3 is 14 amino acids long. CDR1 is SEHNR, CDR2 FQNEAQ, per germline (reference sequence).

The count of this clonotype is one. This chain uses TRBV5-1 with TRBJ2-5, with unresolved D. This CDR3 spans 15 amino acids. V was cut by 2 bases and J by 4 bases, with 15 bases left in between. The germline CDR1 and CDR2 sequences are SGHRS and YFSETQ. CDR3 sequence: CASSFSKFIPETQYF. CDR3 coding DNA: TGCGCCAGCAGCTTCAGTAAGTTTATCCCAGAGACCCAGTACTTC.

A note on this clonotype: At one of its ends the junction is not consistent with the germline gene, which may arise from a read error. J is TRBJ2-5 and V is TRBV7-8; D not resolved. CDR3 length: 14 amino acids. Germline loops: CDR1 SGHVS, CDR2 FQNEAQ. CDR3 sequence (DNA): TGTGCCAGCAGCTTAGGCTCAACCTACGAGCACTACTTCTTC. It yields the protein CASSLGSTYEHYFF. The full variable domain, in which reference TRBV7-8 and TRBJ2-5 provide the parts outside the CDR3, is GAGVSQSPRYKVAKRGQDVALRCDPISGHVSLFWYQQALGQGPEFLTYFQNEAQLDKSGLPSDRFFAERPEGSVSTLKIQRTQQEDSAVYLCASSLGSTYEHYFFGPGTRLLVL.

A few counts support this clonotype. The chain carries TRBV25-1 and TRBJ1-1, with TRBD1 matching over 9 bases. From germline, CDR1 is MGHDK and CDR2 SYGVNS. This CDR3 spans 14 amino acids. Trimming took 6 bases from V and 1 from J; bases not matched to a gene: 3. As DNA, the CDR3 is TGTGCCAGCAGGCAGACAGGGGGGAACACTGAAGCTTTCTTT. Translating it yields CASRQTGGNTEAFF.

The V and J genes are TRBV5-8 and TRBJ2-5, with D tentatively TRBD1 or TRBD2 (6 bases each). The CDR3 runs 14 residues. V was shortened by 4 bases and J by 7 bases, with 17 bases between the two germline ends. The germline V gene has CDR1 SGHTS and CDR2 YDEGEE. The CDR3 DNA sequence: TGTGCCAGCAGCCGAGAGGGGGGTGATGGGACCCAGTACTTC. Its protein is CASSREGGDGTQYF.

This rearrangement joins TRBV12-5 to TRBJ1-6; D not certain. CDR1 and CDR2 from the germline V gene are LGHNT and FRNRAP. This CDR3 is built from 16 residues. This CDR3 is CASDRWWPPEDSPLHF. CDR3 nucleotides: TGTGCCAGCGACCGATGGTGGCCCCCGGAGGATTCACCCCTCCACTTT.

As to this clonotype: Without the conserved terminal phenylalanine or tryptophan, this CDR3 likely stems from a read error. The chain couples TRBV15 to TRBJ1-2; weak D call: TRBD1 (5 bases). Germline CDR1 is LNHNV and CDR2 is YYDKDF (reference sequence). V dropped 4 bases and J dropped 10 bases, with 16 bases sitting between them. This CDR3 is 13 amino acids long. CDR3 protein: CATSKGLAGDYTH. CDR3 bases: TGTGCCACCAGCAAGGGACTAGCGGGTGACTACACCCAC.

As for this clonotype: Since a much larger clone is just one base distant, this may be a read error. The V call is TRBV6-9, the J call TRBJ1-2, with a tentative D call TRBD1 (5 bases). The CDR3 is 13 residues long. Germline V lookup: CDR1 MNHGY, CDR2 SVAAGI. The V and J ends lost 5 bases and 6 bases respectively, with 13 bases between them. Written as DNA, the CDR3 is TGTGCCAGCAGTGGGGCAGGTTTCGATGGCTACACCTTC. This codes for CASSGAGFDGYTF.

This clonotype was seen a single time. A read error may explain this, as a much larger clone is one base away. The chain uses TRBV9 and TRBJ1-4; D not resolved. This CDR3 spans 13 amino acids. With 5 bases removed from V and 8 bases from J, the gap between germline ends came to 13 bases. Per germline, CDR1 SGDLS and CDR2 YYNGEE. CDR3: CASSNPTGEKLFF. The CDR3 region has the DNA TGTGCCAGCAGTAATCCGACCGGAGAAAAACTGTTTTTT.